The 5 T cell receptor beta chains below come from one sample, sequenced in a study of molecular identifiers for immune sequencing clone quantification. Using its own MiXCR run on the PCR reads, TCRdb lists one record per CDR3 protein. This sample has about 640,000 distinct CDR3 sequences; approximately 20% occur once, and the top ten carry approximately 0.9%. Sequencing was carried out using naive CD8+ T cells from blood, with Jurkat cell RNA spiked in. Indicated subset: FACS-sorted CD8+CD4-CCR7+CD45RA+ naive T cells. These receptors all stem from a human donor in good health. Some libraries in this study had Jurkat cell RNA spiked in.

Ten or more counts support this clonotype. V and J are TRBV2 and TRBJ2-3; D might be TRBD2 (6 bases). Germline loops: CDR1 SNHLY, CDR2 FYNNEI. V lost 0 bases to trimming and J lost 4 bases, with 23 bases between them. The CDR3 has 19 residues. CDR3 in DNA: TGTGCCAGCAGTGAAGCGCTTAGAATACTAGCAGAAGGGGCAGATACGCAGTATTTT. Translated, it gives CASSEALRILAEGADTQYF. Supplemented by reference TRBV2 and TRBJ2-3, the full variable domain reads EPEVTQTPSHQVTQMGQEVILRCVPISNHLYFYWYRQILGQKVEFLVSFYNNEISEKSEIFDDQFSVERPDGSNFTLKIRSTKLEDSAMYFCASSEALRILAEGADTQYFGPGTRLTVL.

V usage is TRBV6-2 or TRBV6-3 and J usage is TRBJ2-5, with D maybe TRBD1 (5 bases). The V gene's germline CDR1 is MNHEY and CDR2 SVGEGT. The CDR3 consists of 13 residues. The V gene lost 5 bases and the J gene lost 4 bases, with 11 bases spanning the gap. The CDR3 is CASSIAGSETQYF. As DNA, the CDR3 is TGTGCCAGCAGTATAGCAGGGTCAGAGACCCAGTACTTC.

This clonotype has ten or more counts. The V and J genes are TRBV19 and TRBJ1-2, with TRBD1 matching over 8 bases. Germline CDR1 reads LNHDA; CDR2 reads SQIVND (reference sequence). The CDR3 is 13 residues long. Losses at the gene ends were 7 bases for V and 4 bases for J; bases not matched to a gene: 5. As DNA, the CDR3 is TGTGCCAGTACCCCGACAGGGGTCTATGGCTACACCTTC. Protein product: CASTPTGVYGYTF.

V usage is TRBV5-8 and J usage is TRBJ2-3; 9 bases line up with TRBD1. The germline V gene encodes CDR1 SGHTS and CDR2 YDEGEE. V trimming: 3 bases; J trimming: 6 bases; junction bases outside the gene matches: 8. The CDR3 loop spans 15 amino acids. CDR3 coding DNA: TGTGCCAGCAGCTACACCTTACAGGGGGCTGATACGCAGTATTTT. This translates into CASSYTLQGADTQYF.

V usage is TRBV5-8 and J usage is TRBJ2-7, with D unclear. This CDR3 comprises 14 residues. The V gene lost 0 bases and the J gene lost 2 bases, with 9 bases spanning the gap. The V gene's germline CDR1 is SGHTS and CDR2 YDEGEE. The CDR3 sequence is CASSLAANAYEQYF. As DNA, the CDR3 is TGTGCCAGCAGCTTGGCCGCTAACGCCTACGAGCAGTACTTC. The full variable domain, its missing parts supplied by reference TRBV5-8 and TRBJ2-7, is EAGVTQSPTHLIKTRGQQATLRCSPISGHTSVYWYQQALGLGLQFLLWYDEGEERNRGNFPPRFSGRQFPNYSSELNVNALELEDSALYLCASSLAANAYEQYFGPGTRLTVT.